This TCR beta chain derives from a study of cytomegalovirus exposure and HLA in healthy donors. Regarding the study as a whole: The authors enumerated 150 to 200 TCR beta chains as linked to cytomegalovirus.

Sequenced by immunoSEQ multiplex PCR; TCRdb stores in-frame clones only, minus some. The top ten clones hold approximately 2% of a sample with 120,000 or so clones, approximately 90% of them seen once. Germline CDR1 is MDHEN and CDR2 is SYDVKM. The V end lost 6 bases, the J end lost 0 bases, and 18 bases lay between the germline ends. The CDR3 length is 16 residues. This clone was detected once. What it binds is unknown. This TCR came from a woman between 18 and 29 years old in good health and CMV-seronegative. The material sequenced was PBMCs. The chain couples TRBV28 to TRBJ2-7; TRBD1 is a possible D gene (7 bases). CDR3 residues: CASRRRGPGGSYEQYF. Written as DNA, the CDR3 is TGTGCCAGCAGACGACGGGGGCCAGGGGGCTCCTACGAGCAGTACTTC.